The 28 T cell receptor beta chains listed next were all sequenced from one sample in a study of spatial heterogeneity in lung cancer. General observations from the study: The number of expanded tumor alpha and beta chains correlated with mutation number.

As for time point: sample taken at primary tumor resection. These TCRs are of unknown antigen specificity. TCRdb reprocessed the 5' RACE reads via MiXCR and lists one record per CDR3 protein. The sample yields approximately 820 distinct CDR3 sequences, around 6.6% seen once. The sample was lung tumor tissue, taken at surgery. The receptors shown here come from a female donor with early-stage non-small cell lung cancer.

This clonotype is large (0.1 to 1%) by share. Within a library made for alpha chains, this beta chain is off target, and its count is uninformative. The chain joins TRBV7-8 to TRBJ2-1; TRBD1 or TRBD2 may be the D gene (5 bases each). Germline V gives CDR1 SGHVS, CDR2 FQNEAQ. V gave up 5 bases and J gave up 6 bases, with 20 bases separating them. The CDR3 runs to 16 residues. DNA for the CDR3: TGTGCCAGCAGCGAGGGGTCGCTCTCCTTGCGCAATGAGCAGTTCTTC. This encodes CASSEGSLSLRNEQFF.

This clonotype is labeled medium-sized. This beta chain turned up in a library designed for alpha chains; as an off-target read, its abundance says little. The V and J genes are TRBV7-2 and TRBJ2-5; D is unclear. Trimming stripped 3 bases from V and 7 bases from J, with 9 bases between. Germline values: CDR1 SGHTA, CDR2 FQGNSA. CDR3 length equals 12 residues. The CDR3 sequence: CASSLVKGTQYF. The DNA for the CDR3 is TGTGCCAGCAGCTTGGTAAAGGGGACCCAGTACTTC.

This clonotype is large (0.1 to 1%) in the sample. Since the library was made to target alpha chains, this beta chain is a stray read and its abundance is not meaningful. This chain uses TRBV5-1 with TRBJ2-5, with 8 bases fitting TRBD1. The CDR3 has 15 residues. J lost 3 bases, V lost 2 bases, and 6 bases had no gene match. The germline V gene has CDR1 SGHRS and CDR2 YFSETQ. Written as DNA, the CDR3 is TGCGCCAGCAGCTTAATGGGACAGGCTAAAGAGACCCAGTACTTC. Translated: CASSLMGQAKETQYF.

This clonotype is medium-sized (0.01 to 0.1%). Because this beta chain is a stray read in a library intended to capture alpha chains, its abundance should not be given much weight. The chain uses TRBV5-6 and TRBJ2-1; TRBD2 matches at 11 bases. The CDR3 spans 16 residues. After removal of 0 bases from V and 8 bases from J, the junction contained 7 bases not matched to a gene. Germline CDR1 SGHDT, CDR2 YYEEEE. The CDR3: CASSLEQVAGGDEQFF. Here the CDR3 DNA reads TGTGCCAGCAGCTTGGAACAGGTAGCGGGAGGGGATGAGCAGTTCTTC.

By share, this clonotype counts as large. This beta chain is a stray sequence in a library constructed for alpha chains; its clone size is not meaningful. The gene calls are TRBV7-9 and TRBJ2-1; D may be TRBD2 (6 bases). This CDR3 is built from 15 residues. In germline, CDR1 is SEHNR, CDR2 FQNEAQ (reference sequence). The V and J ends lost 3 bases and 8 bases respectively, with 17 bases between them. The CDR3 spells CASSFMGLPLDEQFF. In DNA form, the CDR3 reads TGTGCCAGCAGCTTCATGGGACTCCCACTCGATGAGCAGTTCTTC.

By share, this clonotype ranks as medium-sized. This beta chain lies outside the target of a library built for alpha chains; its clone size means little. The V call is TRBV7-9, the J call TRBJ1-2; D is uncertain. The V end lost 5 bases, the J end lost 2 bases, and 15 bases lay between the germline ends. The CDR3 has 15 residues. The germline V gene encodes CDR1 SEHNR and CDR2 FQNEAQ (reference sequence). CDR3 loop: CASSANLRENYGYTF. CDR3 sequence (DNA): TGTGCCAGCAGCGCAAACTTGAGGGAAAACTATGGCTACACCTTC.

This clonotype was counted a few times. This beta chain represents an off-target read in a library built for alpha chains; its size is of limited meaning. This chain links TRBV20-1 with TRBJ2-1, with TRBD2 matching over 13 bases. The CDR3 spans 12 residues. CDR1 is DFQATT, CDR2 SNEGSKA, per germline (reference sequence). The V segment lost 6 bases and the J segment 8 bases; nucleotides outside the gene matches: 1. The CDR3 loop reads CSAGLAGDEQFF. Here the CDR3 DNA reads TGCAGTGCCGGACTAGCGGGGGATGAGCAGTTCTTC.

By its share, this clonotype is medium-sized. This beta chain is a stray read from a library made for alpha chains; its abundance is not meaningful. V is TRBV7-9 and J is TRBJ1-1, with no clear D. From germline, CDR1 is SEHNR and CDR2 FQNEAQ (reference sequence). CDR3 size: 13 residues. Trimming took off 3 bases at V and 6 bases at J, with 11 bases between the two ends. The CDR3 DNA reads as TGTGCCAGCAGCTTGAACGACGGGGCTGAAGCTTTCTTT. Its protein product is CASSLNDGAEAFF.

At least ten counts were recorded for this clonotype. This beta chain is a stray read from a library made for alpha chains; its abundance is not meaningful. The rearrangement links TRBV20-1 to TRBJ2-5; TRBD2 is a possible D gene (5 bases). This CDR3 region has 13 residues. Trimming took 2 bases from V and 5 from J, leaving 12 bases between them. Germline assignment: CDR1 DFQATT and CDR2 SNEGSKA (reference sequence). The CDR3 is CSARSSRTETQYF. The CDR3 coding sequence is TGCAGTGCTAGATCTAGCCGGACCGAGACCCAGTACTTC.

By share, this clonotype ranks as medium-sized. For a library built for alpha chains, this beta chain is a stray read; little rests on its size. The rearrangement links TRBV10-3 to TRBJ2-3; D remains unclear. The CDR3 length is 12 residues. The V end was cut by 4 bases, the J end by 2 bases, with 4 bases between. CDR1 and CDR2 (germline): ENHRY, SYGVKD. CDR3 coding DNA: TGTGCCATCAGTGGAGACACAGATACGCAGTATTTT. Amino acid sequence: CAISGDTDTQYF.

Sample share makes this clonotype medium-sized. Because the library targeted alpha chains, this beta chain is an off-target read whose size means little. CDR3 coding DNA: TGCGCCAGCAGCTTGTCGCGGGGGCGAGAGCAGCTGTTTTTT. It translates to CASSLSRGREQLFF. The gene calls are TRBV5-1 and TRBJ2-2, with a tentative D call TRBD2 (7 bases). Germline V CDR1 and CDR2: SGHRS, YFSETQ. Trimming pared 1 base from V and 12 bases from J, leaving 16 bases between. The CDR3 sequence is 14 residues long.

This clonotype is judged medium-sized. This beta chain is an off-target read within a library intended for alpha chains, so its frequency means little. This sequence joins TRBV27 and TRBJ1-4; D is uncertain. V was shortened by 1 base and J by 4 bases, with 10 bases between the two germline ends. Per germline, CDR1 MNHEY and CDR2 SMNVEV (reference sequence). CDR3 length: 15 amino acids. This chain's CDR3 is CASSLLDGSNEKLFF. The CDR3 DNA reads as TGTGCCAGCAGTTTATTGGACGGGAGTAATGAAAAACTGTTTTTT.

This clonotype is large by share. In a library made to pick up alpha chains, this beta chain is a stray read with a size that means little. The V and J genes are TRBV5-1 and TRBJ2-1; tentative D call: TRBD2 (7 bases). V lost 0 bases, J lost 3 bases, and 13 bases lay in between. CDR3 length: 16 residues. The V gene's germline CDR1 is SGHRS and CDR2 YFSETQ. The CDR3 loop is CASSLGAGAIYNEQFF. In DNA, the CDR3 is TGCGCCAGCAGCTTGGGGGCGGGGGCGATCTACAATGAGCAGTTCTTC.

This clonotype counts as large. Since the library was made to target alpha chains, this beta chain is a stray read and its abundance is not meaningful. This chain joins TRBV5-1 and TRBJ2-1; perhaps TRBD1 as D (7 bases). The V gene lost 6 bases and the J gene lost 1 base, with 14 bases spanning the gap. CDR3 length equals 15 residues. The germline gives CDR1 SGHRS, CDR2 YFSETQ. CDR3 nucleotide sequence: TGCGCCAGCACCCGACAGGGAGGTTCCTACAATGAGCAGTTCTTC. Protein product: CASTRQGGSYNEQFF.

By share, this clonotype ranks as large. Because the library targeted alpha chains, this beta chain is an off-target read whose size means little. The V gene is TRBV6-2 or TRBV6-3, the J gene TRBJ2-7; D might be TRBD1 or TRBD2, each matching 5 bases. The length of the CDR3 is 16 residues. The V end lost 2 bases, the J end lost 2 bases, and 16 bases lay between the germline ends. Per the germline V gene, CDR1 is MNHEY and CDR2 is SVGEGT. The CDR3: CASSYRPGPPTYEQYF. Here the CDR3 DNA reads TGTGCCAGCAGTTACCGTCCGGGACCCCCTACCTACGAGCAGTACTTC.

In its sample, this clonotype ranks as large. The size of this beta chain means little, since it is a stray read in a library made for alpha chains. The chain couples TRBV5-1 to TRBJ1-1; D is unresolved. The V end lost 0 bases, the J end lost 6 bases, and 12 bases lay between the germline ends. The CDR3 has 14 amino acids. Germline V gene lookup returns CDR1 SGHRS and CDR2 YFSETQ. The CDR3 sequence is CASSLGASTAEAFF. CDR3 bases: TGCGCCAGCAGCTTGGGTGCTTCGACGGCTGAAGCTTTCTTT.

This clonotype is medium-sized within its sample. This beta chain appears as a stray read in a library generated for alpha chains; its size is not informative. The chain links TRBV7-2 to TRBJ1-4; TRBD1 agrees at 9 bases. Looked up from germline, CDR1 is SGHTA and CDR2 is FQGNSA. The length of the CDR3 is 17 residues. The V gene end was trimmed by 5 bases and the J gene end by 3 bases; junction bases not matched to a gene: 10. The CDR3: CASSPAGQGGANEKLFF. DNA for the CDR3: TGTGCCAGCAGCCCGGCGGGACAGGGTGGAGCTAATGAAAAACTGTTTTTT.

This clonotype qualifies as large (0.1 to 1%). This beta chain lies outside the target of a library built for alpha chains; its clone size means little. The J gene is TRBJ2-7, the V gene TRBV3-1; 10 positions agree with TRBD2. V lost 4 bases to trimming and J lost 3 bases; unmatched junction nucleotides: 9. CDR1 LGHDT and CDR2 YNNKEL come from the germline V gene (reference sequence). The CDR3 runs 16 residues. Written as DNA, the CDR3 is TGTGCCAGCAGCCGGTTCCAGCGGGAGGGCAGCTACGAGCAGTACTTC. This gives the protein CASSRFQREGSYEQYF.

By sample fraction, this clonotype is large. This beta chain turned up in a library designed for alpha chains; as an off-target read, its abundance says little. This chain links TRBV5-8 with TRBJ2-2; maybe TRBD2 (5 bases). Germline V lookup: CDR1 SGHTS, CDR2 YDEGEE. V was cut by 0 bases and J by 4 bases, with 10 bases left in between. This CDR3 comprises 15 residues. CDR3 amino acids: CASSLASAGTGELFF. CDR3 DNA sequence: TGTGCCAGCAGCTTGGCCTCGGCGGGCACCGGGGAGCTGTTTTTT.

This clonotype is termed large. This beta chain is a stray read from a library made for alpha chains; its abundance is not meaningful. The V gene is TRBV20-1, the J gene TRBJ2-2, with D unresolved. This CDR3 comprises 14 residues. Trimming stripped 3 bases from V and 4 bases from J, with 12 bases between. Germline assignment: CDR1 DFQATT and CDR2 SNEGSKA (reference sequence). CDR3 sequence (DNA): TGCAGTGCTAGTAGGGTCCTAGGCACCGGGGAGCTGTTTTTT. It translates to CSASRVLGTGELFF.

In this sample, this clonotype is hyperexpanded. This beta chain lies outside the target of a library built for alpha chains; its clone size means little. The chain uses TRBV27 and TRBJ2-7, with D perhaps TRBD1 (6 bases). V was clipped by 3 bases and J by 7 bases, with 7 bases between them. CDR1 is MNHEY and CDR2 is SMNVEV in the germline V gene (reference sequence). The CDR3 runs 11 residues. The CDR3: CASSFGTEQYF. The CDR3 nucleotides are TGTGCCAGCAGTTTCGGGACAGAGCAGTACTTC.

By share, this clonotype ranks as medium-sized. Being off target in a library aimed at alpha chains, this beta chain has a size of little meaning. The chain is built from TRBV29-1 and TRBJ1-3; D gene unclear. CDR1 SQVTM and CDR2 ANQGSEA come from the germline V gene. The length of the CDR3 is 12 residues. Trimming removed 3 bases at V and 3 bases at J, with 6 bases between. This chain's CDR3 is CSVDDGGNTIYF. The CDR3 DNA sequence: TGCAGCGTTGATGACGGTGGAAACACCATATATTTT.

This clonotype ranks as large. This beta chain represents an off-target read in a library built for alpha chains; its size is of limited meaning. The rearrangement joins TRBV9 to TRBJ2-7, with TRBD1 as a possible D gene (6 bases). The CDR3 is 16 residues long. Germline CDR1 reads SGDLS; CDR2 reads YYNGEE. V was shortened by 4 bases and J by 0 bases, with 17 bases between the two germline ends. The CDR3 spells CASSKGGGASSYEQYF. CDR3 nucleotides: TGTGCCAGCAGCAAAGGGGGTGGAGCGAGCTCCTACGAGCAGTACTTC.

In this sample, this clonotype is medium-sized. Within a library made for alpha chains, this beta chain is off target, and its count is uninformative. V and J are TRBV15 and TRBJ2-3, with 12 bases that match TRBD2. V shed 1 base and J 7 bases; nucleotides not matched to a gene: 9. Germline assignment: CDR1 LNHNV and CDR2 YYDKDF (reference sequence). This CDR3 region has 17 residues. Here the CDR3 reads CATSRAASGGAGNTQYF. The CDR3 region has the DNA TGTGCCACCAGCAGAGCGGCTAGCGGGGGGGCCGGGAATACGCAGTATTTT.

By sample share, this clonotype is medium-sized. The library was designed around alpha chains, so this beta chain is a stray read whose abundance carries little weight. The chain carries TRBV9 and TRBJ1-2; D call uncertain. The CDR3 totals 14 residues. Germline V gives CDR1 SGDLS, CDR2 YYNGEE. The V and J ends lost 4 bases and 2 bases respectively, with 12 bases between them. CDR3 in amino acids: CASSRRTGNYGYTF. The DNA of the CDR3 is TGTGCCAGCAGCCGTAGAACGGGGAACTATGGCTACACCTTC.

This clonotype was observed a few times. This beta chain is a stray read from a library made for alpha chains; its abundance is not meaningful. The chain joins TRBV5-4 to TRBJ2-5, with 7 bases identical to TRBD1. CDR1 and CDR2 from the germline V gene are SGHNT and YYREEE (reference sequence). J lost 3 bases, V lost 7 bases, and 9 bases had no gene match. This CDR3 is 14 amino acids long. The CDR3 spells CASAGDRRKETQYF. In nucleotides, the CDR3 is TGTGCCAGCGCCGGGGACAGACGAAAAGAGACCCAGTACTTC.

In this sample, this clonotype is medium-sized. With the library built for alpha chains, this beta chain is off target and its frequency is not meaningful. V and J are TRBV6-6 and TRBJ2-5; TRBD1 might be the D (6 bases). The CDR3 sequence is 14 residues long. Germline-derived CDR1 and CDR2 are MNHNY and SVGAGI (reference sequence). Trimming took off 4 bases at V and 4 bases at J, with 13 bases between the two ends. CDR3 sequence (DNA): TGTGCCAGCAGTTTAGGGACATGGATAGAGACCCAGTACTTC. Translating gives CASSLGTWIETQYF.

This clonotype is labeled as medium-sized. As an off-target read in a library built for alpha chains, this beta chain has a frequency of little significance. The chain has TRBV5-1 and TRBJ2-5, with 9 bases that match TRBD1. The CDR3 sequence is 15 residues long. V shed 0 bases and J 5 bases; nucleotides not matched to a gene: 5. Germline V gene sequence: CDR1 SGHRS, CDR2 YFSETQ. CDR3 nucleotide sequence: TGCGCCAGCAGCTTGGCTAGGACAGGGGACGAGACCCAGTACTTC. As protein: CASSLARTGDETQYF. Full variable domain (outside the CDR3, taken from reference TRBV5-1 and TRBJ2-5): KAGVTQTPRYLIKTRGQQVTLSCSPISGHRSVSWYQQTPGQGLQFLFEYFSETQRNKGNFPGRFSGRQFSNSRSEMNVSTLELGDSALYLCASSLARTGDETQYFGPGTRLLVL.